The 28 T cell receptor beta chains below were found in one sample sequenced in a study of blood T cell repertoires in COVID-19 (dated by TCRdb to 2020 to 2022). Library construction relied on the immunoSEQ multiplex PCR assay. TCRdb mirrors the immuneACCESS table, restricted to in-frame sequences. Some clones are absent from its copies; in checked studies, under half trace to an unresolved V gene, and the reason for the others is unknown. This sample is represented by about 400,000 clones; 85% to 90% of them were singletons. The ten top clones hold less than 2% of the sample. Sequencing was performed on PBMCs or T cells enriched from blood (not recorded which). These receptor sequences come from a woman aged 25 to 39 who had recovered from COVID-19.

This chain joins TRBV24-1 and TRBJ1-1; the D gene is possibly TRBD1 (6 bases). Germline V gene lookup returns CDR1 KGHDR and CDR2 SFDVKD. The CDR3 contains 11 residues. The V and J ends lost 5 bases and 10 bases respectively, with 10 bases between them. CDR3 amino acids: CATSGEGGAFF. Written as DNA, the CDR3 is TGTGCCACCAGTGGGGAGGGGGGAGCTTTCTTT.

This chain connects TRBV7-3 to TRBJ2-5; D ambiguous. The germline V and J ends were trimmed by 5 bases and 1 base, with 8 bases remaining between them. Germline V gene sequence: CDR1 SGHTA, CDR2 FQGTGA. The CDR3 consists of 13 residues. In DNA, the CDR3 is TGTGCCAGCAGCACTCTCCCCCAAGAGACCCAGTACTTC. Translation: CASSTLPQETQYF.

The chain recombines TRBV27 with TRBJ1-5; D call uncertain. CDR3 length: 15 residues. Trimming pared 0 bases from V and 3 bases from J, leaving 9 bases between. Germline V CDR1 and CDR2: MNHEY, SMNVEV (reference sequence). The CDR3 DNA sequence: TGTGCCAGCAGTTTATCGGGCGGGCTCAATCAGCCCCAGCATTTT. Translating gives CASSLSGGLNQPQHF.

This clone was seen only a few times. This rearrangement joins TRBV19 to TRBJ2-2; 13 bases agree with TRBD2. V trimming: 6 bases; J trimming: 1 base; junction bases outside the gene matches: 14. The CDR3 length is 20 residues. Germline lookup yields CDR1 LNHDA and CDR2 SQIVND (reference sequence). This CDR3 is CASSQLAGGPRGGNTGELFF. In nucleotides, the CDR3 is TGTGCCAGTAGCCAACTAGCGGGAGGGCCCAGGGGCGGGAACACCGGGGAGCTGTTTTTT.

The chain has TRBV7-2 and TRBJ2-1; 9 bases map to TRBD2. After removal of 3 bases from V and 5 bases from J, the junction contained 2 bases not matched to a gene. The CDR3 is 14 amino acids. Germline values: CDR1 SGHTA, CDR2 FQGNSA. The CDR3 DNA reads TGTGCCAGCAGCTTCGCGGGGGGGCACAATGAGCAGTTCTTC. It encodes CASSFAGGHNEQFF.

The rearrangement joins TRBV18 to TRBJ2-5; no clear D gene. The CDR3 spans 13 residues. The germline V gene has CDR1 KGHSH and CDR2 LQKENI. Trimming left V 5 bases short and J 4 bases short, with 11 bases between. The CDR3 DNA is TGTGCCAGCTCAACAACAGTAATAGAGACCCAGTACTTC. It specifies CASSTTVIETQYF.

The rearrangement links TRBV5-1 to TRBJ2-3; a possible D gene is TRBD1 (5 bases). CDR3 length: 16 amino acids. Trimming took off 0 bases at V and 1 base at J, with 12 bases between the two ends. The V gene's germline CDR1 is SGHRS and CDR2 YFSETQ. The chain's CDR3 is CASSLGAKGGTDTQYF. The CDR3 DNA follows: TGCGCCAGCAGCTTGGGGGCCAAAGGGGGCACAGATACGCAGTATTTT.

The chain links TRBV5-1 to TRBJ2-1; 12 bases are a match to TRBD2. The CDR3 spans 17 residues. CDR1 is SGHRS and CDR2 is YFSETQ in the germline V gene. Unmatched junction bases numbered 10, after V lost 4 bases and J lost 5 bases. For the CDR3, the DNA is TGCGCCAGCAGCCGCGTCACTAGCGGGGGGCAAAACAATGAGCAGTTCTTC. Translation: CASSRVTSGGQNNEQFF.

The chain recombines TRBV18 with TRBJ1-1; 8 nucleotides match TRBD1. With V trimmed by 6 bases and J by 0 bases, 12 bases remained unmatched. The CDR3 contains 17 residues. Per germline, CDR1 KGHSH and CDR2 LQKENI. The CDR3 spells CASSPTGTGLLNTEAFF. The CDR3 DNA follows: TGTGCCAGCTCTCCCACCGGGACAGGACTTTTGAACACTGAAGCTTTCTTT.

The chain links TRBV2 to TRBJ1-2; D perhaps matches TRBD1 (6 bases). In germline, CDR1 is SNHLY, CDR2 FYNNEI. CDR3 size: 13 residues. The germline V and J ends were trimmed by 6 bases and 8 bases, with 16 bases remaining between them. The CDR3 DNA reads TGTGCCAGCAGAACAGGGTTGATACGCGGCTACACCTTC. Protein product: CASRTGLIRGYTF.

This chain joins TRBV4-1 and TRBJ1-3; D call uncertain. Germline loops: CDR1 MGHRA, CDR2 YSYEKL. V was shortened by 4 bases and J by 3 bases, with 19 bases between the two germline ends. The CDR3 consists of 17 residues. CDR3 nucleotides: TGCGCCAGCAGCCTAGGCCCCGGGATGGCAGATGGAAACACCATATATTTT. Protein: CASSLGPGMADGNTIYF.

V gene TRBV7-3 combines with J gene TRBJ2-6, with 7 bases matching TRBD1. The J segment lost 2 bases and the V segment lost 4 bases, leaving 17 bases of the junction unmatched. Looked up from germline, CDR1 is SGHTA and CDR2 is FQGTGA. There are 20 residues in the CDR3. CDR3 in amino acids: CASSYRPRQGLDPGANVLTF. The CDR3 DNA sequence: TGTGCCAGCAGCTACCGCCCCCGACAGGGCTTGGATCCTGGGGCCAACGTCCTGACTTTC. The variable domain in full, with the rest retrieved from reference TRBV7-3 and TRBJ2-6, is GAGVSQTPSNKVTEKGKYVELRCDPISGHTALYWYRQSLGQGPEFLIYFQGTGAADDSGLPNDRFFAVRPEGSVSTLKIQRTERGDSAVYLCASSYRPRQGLDPGANVLTFGAGSRLTVL.

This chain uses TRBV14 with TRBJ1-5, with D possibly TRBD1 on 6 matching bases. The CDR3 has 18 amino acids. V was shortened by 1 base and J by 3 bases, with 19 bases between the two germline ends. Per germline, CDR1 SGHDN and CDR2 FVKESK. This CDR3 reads CASSQARENRVINQPQHF. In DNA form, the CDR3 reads TGTGCCAGCAGCCAAGCCCGAGAAAACAGGGTCATCAATCAGCCCCAGCATTTT.

The CDR3 spells CASSLRQSTDTQYF. The DNA for the CDR3 is TGTGCCAGCAGCTTACGACAGAGCACAGATACGCAGTATTTT. The V gene is TRBV7-9, the J gene TRBJ2-3; TRBD1 might be the D (5 bases). The CDR3 consists of 14 residues. Germline V CDR1 and CDR2: SEHNR, FQNEAQ (reference sequence). V lost 2 bases, J lost 0 bases, and 6 bases lay in between. Combining the CDR3 with reference TRBV7-9 and TRBJ2-3 gives the whole variable domain DTGVSQNPRHKITKRGQNVTFRCDPISEHNRLYWYRQTLGQGPEFLTYFQNEAQLEKSRLLSDRFSAERPKGSFSTLEIQRTEQGDSAMYLCASSLRQSTDTQYFGPGTRLTVL.

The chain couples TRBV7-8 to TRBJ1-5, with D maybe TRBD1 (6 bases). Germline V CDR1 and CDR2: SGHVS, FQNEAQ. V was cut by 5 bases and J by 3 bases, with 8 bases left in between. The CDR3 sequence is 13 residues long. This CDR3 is CASSRTVNQPQHF. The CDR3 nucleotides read TGTGCCAGCAGCCGGACAGTCAATCAGCCCCAGCATTTT.

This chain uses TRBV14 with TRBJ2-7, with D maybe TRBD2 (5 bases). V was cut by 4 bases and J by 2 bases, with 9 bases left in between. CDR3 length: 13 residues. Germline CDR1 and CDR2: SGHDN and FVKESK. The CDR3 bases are TGTGCCAGCAGCCTAAGGAGGACCTACGAGCAGTACTTC. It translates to CASSLRRTYEQYF.

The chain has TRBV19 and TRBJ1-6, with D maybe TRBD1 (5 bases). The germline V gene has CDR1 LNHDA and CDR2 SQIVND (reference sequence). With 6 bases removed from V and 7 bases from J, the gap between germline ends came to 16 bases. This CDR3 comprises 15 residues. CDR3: CASRESDTWNSPLHF. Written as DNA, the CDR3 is TGTGCCAGTAGGGAATCGGACACTTGGAATTCACCCCTCCACTTT.

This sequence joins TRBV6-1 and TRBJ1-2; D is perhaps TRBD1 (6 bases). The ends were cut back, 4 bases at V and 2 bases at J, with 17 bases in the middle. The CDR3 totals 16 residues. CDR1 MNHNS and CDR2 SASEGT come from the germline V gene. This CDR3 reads CASSGPRMDSNYGYTF. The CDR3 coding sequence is TGTGCCAGCAGTGGTCCCCGGATGGACAGCAACTATGGCTACACCTTC.

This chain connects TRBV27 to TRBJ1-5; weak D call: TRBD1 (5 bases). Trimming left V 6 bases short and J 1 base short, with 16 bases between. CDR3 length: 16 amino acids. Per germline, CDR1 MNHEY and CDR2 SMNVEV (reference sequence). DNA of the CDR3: TGTGCCAGCAGCTCTTCAGGGTTAAAGAGCAATCAGCCCCAGCATTTT. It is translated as CASSSSGLKSNQPQHF.

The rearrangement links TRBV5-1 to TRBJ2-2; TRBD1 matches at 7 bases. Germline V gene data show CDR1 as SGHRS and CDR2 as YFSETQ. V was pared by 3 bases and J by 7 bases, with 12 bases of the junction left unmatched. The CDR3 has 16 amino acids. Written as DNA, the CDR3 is TGCGCCAGCAGCTCGACAATGACAGGGCGCGGCGGGGAGCTGTTTTTT. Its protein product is CASSSTMTGRGGELFF.

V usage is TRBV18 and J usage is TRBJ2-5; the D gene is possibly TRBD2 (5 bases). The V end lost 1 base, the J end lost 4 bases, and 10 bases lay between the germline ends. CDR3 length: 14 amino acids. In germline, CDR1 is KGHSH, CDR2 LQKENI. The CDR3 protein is CASSPREMGETQYF. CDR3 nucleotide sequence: TGTGCCAGCTCACCACGGGAGATGGGAGAGACCCAGTACTTC.

The CDR3 nucleotides read TGCGCCAGCAGCTTCGAGGGGGCGTATGGCTACACCTTC. Its protein product is CASSFEGAYGYTF. The rearrangement joins TRBV5-1 to TRBJ1-2; TRBD1 aligns across 7 bases. Germline V CDR1 and CDR2: SGHRS, YFSETQ. The CDR3 is made up of 13 amino acids. The V and J ends lost 2 bases and 5 bases, in that order; junction bases with no gene match: 3.

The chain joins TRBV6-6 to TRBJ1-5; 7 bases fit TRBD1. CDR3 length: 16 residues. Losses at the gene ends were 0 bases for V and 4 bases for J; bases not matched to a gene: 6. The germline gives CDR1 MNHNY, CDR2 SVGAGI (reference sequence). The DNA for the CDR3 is TGTGCCAGCAGTTACTCGGGTGGGACAGAAAATCAGCCCCAGCATTTT. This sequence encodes CASSYSGGTENQPQHF.

Written as DNA, the CDR3 is TGTGCCAGCAGGGTCGGGCTAGCGGGGACCTACGAGCAGTACTTC. This encodes CASRVGLAGTYEQYF. The chain uses TRBV5-4 and TRBJ2-7; 9 nucleotides agree with TRBD2. Germline CDR1 and CDR2: SGHNT and YYREEE (reference sequence). J gave up 2 bases and V 5 bases, and 8 bases lay outside the gene matches. The CDR3 is made up of 15 amino acids.

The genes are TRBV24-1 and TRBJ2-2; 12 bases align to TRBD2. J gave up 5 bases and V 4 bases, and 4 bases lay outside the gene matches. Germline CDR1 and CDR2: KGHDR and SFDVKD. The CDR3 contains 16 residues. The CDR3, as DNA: TGTGCCACCAGTGACCGGACTAGCGGGAAAACCGGGGAGCTGTTTTTT. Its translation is CATSDRTSGKTGELFF.

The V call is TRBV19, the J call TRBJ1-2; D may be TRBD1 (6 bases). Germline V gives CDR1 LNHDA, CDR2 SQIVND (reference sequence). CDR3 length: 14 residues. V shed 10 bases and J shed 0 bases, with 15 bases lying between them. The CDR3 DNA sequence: TGTGCCACCCATCCAGGGGAACCTAACTATGGCTACACCTTC. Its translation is CATHPGEPNYGYTF.

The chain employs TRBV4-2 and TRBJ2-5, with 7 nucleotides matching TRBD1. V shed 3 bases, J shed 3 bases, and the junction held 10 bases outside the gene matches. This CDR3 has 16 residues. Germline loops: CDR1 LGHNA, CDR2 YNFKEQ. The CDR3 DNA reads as TGTGCCAGCAGCCATAAACAGGGGCGGGTTGAAGAGACCCAGTACTTC. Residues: CASSHKQGRVEETQYF.

CDR3 sequence (DNA): TGTGCCAGCAGCACGGGACAAGGAAGGGGTGGACTCTATGGCTACACCTTC. Its protein is CASSTGQGRGGLYGYTF. This chain joins TRBV5-4 and TRBJ1-2, with D possibly being TRBD1 (6 bases). The ends were cut back, 4 bases at V and 4 bases at J, with 23 bases in the middle. Germline lookup yields CDR1 SGHNT and CDR2 YYREEE (reference sequence). The CDR3 spans 17 residues.